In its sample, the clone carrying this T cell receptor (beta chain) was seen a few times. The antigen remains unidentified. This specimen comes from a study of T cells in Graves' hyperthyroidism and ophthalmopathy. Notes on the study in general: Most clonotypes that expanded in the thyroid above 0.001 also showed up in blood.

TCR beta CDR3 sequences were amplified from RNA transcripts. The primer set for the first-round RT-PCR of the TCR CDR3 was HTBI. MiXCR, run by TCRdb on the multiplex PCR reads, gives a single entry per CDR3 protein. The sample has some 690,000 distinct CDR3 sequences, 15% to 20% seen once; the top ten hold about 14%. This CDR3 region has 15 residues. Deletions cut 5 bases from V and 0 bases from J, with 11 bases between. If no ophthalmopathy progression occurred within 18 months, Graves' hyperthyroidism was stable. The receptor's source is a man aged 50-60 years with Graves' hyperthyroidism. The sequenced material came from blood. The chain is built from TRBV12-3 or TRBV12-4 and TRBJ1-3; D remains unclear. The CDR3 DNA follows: TGTGCCAGCAGTATGGGATCAATCTCTGGAAACACCATATATTTT. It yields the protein CASSMGSISGNTIYF.